This T cell receptor beta chain stems from a study of shared clonotypes between healthy human individuals. Here immunoSEQ multiplex PCR was the method, and the copy in TCRdb shows in-frame clones only, minus some. In the table there are 2 million to 2.5 million clones, 85% to 95% of which are singletons. Germline V gene sequence: CDR1 MNHEY, CDR2 SMNVEV (reference sequence). The ends were cut back, 8 bases at V and 2 bases at J, with 13 bases in the middle. This CDR3 is built from 14 residues. Sequencing was done on a sample of naive CD4+ T cells from PBMCs. As for subset: CD45RA+ positively selected. The TCR sequence derives from a man aged 18 to 29 in good health. Some clones in this sample may be carry-over from other donors' samples. The rearrangement joins TRBV27 to TRBJ1-5; D is unresolved. The CDR3 loop is CASGGILGNQPQHF. As DNA, the CDR3 is TGTGCCAGCGGAGGGATCCTCGGCAATCAGCCCCAGCATTTT.